The rows below give T cell receptor beta chains drawn from one sample of a study of T cell repertoires in cytomegalovirus infection. TCRdb re-called the reads through MiXCR, storing one row per CDR3 protein. Of more than 85,000 distinct CDR3 sequences listed, about 15% are singletons. Material: PBMCs. Every receptor here comes from a human donor in good health (CMV status not recorded). Some clones in this sample may be carry-over from other donors' samples. The CDR3 runs from the conserved cysteine through the conserved F or W. The D gene is left open where the match is weak. Some rows have no size entry. The others give once, few or many, or a class for an expanded clone.

d_call	v_call	j_call	clone_size	cdr3_nt	cdr3_aa
TRBD1	TRBV7-2	TRBJ1-1	few	TGTGCCAGCAGCTTAGCGTGGACAGGGTCGCGGCTTACTGAAGCTTTCTTT	CASSLAWTGSRLTEAFF
TRBD2	TRBV28	TRBJ2-1	-	TGTGCCAGCACCACGAGGAGAGCGGGGTCTTCCCTACGAGCTAATGAGCAGTTCTTC	CASTTRRAGSSLRANEQFF
-	TRBV6-1	TRBJ1-1	-	TGTGCCGGCACCTCCGGGGGGACTAACACTGAAGCTTTCTTT	CAGTSGGTNTEAFF
-	TRBV29-1	TRBJ1-1	-	TGCAGCGTTGTAAGGGTGGGGGGAGACACTGAAGCTTTCTTT	CSVVRVGGDTEAFF
-	TRBV5-6	TRBJ2-1	few	TGTGCCAGCAGCTTGGGGAACTTTTTGTTCAATGAGCAGTTCTTC	CASSLGNFLFNEQFF
TRBD1	TRBV11-1	TRBJ2-2	-	TGTGCCAGCAGCAGGGACAGGTTTGACACCGGGGAGCTGTTTTTT	CASSRDRFDTGELFF
-	TRBV7-3	TRBJ1-1	few	TGTGCCAGCAGCGCCACACGAGGGGGCACTGAAGCTTTCTTT	CASSATRGGTEAFF
-	TRBV19	TRBJ1-1	few	TGTGCCAGTAGTGATCCGAACACTGAAGCTTTCTTT	CASSDPNTEAFF
-	TRBV5-1	TRBJ2-5	-	TGCGCCAGCAGCAGAGGGGCAGCCATCCAAGAGACCCAGTACTTC	CASSRGAAIQETQYF
-	TRBV7-6	TRBJ2-7	many	TGTGCCAGCAGCTTAGCGGGAGGAATGCCCTACGAGCAGTACTTC	CASSLAGGMPYEQYF
-	TRBV6-6	TRBJ1-3	-	TGTGTCAGCAGACACGCCGGTAGCTCTGGAAACACCATATATTTT	CVSRHAGSSGNTIYF
TRBD1	TRBV7-2	TRBJ2-3	many	TGTGCCAGCAGCCTCGGGACAGGGGGAGATACGCAGTATTTT	CASSLGTGGDTQYF
TRBD1	TRBV10-3	TRBJ1-1	few	TGTGCCATCAGTACAGGGGAGGACACTGAAGCTTTCTTT	CAISTGEDTEAFF
TRBD1	TRBV5-1	TRBJ1-1	-	TGCGCCAGCAGCCGCTCCGGGACAGGGAGTTTCAACACTGAAGCTTTCTTT	CASSRSGTGSFNTEAFF
TRBD2	TRBV20-1	TRBJ2-5	few	TGCAGTGCTGTATTTGGCGGGGGGGCCGGAGAGACCCAGTACTTC	CSAVFGGGAGETQYF
-	TRBV6-6	TRBJ1-5	many	TGTGCCAGCAGTTACCGGGGAGGCAATCAGCCCCAGCATTTT	CASSYRGGNQPQHF
TRBD1	TRBV6-2/TRBV6-3	TRBJ1-2	few	TGTGCCAGCAGTTCCATCGACAGGGTCCATGGCTACACCTTC	CASSSIDRVHGYTF
-	TRBV27	TRBJ2-2	many	TGTGCCAGCGCACCCCCGGACGACGCGAACACCGGGGAGCTGTTTTTT	CASAPPDDANTGELFF
-	TRBV6-2/TRBV6-3	TRBJ2-1	many	TGTGCCAGCAGTGAGGAATTCAATGAGCAGTTCTTC	CASSEEFNEQFF
-	TRBV28	TRBJ1-2	-	TGTGCCAGCAGTCCGGGGGGCCATGGCTACACCTTC	CASSPGGHGYTF
TRBD1	TRBV2	TRBJ2-7	-	TGTGCCTCCCAGCCCGGGACAGAAGCTAACCAGTACTTC	CASQPGTEANQYF
-	TRBV29-1	TRBJ1-2	many	TGCAGCGTTGAAGGCCCCAGGGTTTACGGCTACACCTTC	CSVEGPRVYGYTF
-	TRBV7-9	TRBJ2-7	few	TGTGCCAGCAGCCAAAGGGGGGGACTCCAAAGAAACGAGCAGTACTTC	CASSQRGGLQRNEQYF
-	TRBV7-9	TRBJ2-3	few	TGTGCCAGCAGCCCGGACTGGAGCACAGATACGCAGTATTTT	CASSPDWSTDTQYF
TRBD1	TRBV28	TRBJ1-5	few	TGTGCCAGCAGTTTTCGGACAGGGGGCAGTCAGCCCCAGCATTTT	CASSFRTGGSQPQHF
-	TRBV6-2/TRBV6-3	TRBJ2-2	-	TGTGCCAGCGCATCCAAGCGCGGGGAGCTGTATTTT	CASASKRGELYF